The 5 T cell receptor beta chains listed next were all sequenced from one sample in a study of cytomegalovirus exposure and HLA in healthy donors. The PCR used 60 Vbeta and 13 Jbeta primers. Clones were read by immunoSEQ multiplex PCR, and TCRdb kept only the in-frame ones, dropping some. This repertoire includes 150,000 to 200,000 clones. Specimen: PBMCs. These receptors came from a woman aged 55-70 years in good health and CMV-seronegative.

This rearrangement joins TRBV11-1 to TRBJ2-7; 8 bases are a match to TRBD1. The CDR3 covers 14 residues. Per the germline V gene, CDR1 is SGHAT and CDR2 is FQDESV (reference sequence). The ends lost 6 bases at V and 3 bases at J; junction bases unmatched: 7. CDR3 sequence: CASRPTGVGYEQYF. CDR3 DNA sequence: TGTGCCAGCAGACCGACAGGGGTTGGCTACGAGCAGTACTTC.

The gene calls are TRBV7-9 and TRBJ1-6; D not certain. CDR1 is SEHNR, CDR2 FQNEAQ, per germline (reference sequence). V lost 5 bases, J lost 7 bases, and 21 bases lay in between. CDR3 length equals 17 residues. The CDR3 bases are TGTGCCAGCAGCGTAATCTGGAGGGAAGGGATAAATTCACCCCTCCACTTT. This sequence encodes CASSVIWREGINSPLHF.

The DNA of the CDR3 is TGCGCCAGCAGCCAAGATCGCGGAGGCCGCTCTGGAAACACCATATATTTT. This sequence encodes CASSQDRGGRSGNTIYF. The V call is TRBV4-1, the J call TRBJ1-3; no definite D call. Germline-derived CDR1 and CDR2 are MGHRA and YSYEKL. V gave up 0 bases and J gave up 0 bases, with 12 bases separating them. This CDR3 comprises 17 residues.

The chain links TRBV5-6 to TRBJ2-5, with TRBD2 identical over 7 bases. J lost 4 bases, V lost 2 bases, and 8 bases had no gene match. CDR1 and CDR2 from the germline V gene are SGHDT and YYEEEE. This CDR3 spans 15 amino acids. CDR3 coding DNA: TGTGCCAGCAGCTTCTTGGGGGGAGGGCGAGAGACCCAGTACTTC. It is translated as CASSFLGGGRETQYF.

The chain employs TRBV7-8 and TRBJ1-1; a weak D match, TRBD1 (6 bases). The CDR3 loop spans 19 amino acids. V lost 2 bases and J lost 1, with 23 bases in between. Germline CDR1 is SGHVS and CDR2 is FQNEAQ. CDR3 sequence (DNA): TGTGCCAGCAGCTTATTCCAGGGGCCGCTTCGGGGATGGAACACTGAAGCTTTCTTT. Translation gives CASSLFQGPLRGWNTEAFF. The full variable domain, rest sourced from reference TRBV7-8 and TRBJ1-1, is GAGVSQSPRYKVAKRGQDVALRCDPISGHVSLFWYQQALGQGPEFLTYFQNEAQLDKSGLPSDRFFAERPEGSVSTLKIQRTQQEDSAVYLCASSLFQGPLRGWNTEAFFGQGTRLTVV.